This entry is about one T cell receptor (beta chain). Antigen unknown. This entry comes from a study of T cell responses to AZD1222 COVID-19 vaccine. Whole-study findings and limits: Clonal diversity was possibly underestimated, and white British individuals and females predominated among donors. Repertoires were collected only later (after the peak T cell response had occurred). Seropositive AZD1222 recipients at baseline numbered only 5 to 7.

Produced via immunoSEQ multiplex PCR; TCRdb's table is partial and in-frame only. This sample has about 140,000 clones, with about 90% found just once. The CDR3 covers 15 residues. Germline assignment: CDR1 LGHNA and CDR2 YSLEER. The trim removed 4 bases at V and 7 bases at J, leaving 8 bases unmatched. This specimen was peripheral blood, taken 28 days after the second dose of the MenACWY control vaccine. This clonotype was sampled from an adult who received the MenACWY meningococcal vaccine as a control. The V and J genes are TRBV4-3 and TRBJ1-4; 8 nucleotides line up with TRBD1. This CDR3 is CASSRYGQGSEKLFF. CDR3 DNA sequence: TGCGCCAGCAGCCGTTATGGACAGGGCAGTGAAAAACTGTTTTTT.